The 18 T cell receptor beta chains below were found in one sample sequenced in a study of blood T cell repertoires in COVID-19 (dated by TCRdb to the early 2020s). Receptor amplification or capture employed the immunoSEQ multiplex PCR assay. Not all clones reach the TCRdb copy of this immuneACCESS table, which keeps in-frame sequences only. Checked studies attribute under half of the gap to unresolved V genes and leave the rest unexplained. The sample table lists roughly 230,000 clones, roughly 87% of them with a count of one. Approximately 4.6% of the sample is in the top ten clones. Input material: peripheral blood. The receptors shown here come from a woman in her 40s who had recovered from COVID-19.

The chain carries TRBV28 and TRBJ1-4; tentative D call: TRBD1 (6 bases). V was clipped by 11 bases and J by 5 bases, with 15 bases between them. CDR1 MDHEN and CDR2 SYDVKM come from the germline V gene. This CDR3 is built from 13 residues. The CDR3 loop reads CAWGGAPNEKLFF. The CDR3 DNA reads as TGTGCCTGGGGGGGGGCACCAAATGAAAAACTGTTTTTT.

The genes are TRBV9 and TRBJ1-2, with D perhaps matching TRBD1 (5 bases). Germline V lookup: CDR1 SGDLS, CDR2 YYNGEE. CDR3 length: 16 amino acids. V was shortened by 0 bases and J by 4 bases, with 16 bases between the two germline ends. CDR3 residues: CASSVDPQFDSYGYTF. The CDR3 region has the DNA TGTGCCAGCAGCGTAGACCCCCAATTCGACAGCTATGGCTACACCTTC.

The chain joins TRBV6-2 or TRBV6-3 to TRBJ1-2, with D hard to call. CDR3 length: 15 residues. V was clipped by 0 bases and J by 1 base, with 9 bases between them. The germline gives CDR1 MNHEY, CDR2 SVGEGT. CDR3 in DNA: TGTGCCAGCAGTTACTCGGAGTTACTTAACTATGGCTACACCTTC. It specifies CASSYSELLNYGYTF.

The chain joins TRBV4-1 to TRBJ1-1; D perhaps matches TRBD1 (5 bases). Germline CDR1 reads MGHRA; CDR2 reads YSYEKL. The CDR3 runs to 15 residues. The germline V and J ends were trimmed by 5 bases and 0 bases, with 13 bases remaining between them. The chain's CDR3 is CASSVGEGLNTEAFF. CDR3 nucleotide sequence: TGCGCCAGCAGCGTAGGGGAAGGACTGAACACTGAAGCTTTCTTT.

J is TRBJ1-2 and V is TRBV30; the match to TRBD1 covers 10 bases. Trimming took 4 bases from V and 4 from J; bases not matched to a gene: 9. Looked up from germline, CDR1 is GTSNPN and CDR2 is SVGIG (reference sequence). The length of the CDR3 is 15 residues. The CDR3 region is CAWIPGTGAPYGYTF. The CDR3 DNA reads TGTGCCTGGATCCCCGGGACAGGGGCGCCCTATGGCTACACCTTC.

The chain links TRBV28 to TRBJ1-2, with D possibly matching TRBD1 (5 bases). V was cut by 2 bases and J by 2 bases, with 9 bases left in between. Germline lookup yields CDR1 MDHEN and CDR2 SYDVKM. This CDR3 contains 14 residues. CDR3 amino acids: CASSLAGRNYGYTF. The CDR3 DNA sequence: TGTGCCAGCAGTTTAGCGGGGCGAAACTATGGCTACACCTTC.

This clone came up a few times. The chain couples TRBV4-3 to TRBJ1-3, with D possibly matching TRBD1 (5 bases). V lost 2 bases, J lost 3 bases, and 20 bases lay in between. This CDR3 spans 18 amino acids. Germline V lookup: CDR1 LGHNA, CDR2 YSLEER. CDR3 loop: CASSQWIPLPGLGNTIYF. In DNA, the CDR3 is TGCGCCAGCAGCCAATGGATCCCCCTCCCGGGACTTGGAAACACCATATATTTT.

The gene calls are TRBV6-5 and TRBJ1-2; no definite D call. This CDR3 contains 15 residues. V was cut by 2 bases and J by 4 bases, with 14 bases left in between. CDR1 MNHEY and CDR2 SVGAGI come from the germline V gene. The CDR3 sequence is CASSYGEDLTYGYTF. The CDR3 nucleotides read TGTGCCAGCAGTTACGGGGAGGACCTAACCTATGGCTACACCTTC.

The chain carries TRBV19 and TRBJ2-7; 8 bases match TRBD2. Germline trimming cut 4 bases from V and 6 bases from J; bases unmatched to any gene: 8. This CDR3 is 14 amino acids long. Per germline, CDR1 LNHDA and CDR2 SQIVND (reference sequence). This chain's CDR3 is CASSRGLGGGEQYV. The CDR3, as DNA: TGTGCCAGTAGTAGGGGACTAGGAGGCGGCGAGCAGTACGTC.

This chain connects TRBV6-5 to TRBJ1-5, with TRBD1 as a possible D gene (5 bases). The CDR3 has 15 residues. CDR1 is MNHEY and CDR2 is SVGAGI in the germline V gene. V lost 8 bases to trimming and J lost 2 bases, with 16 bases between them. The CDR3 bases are TGTGCCAGCGGATCTAGATCGGGGGGCAATCAGCCCCAGCATTTT. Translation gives CASGSRSGGNQPQHF.

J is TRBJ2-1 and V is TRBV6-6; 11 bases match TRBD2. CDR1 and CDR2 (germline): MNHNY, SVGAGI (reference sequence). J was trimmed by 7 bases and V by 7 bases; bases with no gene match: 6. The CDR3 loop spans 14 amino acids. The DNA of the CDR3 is TGTGCCAGCAATCCTAGCGGGAGGTCGAATGAGCAGTTCTTC. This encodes CASNPSGRSNEQFF.

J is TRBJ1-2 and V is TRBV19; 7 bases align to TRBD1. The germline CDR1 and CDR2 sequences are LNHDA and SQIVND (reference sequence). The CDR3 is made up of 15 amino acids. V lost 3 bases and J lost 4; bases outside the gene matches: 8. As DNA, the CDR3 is TGTGCCAGTAGTATCGAGGGGGCGACCCCCTATGGCTACACCTTC. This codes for CASSIEGATPYGYTF. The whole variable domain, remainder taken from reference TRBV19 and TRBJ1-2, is DGGITQSPKYLFRKEGQNVTLSCEQNLNHDAMYWYRQDPGQGLRLIYYSQIVNDFQKGDIAEGYSVSREKKESFPLTVTSAQKNPTAFYLCASSIEGATPYGYTFGSGTRLTVV.

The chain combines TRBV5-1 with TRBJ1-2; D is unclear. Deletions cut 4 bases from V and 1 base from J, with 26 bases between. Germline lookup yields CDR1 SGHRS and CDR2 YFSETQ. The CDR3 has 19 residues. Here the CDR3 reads CASSDHTDFRETSNYGYTF. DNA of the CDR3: TGCGCCAGCAGCGACCACACCGATTTCCGGGAAACGAGTAACTATGGCTACACCTTC.

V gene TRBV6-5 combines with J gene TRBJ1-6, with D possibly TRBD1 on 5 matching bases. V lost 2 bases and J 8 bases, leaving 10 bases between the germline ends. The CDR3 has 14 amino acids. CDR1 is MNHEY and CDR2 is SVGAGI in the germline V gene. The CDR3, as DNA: TGTGCCAGCAGTTACCACGGACAAGATTCACCCCTCCACTTT. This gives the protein CASSYHGQDSPLHF.

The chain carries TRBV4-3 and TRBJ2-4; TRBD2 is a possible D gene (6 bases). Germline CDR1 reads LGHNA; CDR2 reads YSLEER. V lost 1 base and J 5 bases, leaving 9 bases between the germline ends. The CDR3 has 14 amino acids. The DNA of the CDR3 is TGCGCCAGCAGCCAAGCCGGAGGGGAAAACATTCAGTACTTC. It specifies CASSQAGGENIQYF.

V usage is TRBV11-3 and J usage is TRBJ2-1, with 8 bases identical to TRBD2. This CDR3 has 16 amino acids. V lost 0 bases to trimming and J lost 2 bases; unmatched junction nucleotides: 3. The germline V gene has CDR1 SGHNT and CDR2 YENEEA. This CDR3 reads CASSLDRAGAYNEQFF. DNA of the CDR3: TGTGCCAGCAGCTTAGATCGAGCGGGGGCCTACAATGAGCAGTTCTTC.

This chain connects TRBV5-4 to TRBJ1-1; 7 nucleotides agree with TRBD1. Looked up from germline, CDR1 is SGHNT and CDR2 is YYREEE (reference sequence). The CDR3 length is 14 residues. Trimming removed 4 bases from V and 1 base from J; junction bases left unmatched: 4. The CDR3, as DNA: TGTGCCAGCAGCCAGGGACAGCGGAACACTGAAGCTTTCTTT. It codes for CASSQGQRNTEAFF.

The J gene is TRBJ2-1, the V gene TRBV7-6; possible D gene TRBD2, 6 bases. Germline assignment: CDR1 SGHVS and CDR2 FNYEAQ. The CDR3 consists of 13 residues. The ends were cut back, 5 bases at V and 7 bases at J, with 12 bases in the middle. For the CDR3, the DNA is TGTGCCAGCAGCCAAGGGGAGGATAATGAGCAGTTCTTC. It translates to CASSQGEDNEQFF.